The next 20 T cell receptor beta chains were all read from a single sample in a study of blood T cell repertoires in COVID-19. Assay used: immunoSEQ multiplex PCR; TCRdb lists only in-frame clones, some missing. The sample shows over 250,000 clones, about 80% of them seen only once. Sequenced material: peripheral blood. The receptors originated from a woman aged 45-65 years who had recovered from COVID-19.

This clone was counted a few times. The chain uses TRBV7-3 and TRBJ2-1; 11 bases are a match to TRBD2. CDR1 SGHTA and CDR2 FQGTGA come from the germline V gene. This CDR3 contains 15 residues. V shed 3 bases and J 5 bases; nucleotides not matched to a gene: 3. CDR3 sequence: CASSFTSGSHNEQFF. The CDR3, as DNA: TGTGCCAGCAGCTTTACTAGCGGGAGCCACAATGAGCAGTTCTTC.

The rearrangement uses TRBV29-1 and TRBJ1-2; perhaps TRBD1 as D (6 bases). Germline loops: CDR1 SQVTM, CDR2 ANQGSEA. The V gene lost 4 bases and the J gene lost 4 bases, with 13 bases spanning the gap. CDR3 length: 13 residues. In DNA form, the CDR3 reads TGCAGCGTTGCGGCCGGGGGGGCCTATGGCTACACCTTC. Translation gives CSVAAGGAYGYTF. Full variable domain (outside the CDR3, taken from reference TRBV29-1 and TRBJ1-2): SAVISQKPSRDICQRGTSLTIQCQVDSQVTMMFWYRQQPGQSLTLIATANQGSEATYESGFVIDKFPISRPNLTFSTLTVSNMSPEDSSIYLCSVAAGGAYGYTFGSGTRLTVV.

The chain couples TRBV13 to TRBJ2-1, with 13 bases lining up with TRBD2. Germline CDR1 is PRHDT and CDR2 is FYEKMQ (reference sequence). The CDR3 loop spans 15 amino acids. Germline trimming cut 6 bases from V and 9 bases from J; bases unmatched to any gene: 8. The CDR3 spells CASSSSLAGGFEQFF. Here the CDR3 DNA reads TGTGCCAGCAGTTCCTCACTAGCGGGAGGGTTTGAGCAGTTCTTC. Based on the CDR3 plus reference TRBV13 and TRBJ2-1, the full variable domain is AAGVIQSPRHLIKEKRETATLKCYPIPRHDTVYWYQQGPGQDPQFLISFYEKMQSDKGSIPDRFSAQQFSDYHSELNMSSLELGDSALYFCASSSSLAGGFEQFFGPGTRLTVL.

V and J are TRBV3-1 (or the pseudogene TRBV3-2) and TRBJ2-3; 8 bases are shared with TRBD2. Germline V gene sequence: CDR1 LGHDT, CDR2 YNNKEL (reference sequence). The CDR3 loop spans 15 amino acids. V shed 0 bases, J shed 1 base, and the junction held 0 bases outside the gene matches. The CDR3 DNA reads TGTGCCAGCAGCCAAGACGGGAGGGGCACAGATACGCAGTATTTT. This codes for CASSQDGRGTDTQYF.

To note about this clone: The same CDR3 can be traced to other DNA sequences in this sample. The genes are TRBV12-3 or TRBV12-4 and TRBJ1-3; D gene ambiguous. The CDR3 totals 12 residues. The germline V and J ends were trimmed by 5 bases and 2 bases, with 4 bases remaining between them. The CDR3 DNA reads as TGTGCCAGCAGTCTACCTGGAAACACCATATATTTT. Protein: CASSLPGNTIYF.

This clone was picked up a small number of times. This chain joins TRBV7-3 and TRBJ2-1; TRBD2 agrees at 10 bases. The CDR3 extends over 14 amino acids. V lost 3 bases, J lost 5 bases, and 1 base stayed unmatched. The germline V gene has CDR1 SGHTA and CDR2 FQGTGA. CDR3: CASSFLAGDNEQFF. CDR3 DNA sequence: TGTGCCAGCAGCTTCCTAGCGGGAGACAATGAGCAGTTCTTC.

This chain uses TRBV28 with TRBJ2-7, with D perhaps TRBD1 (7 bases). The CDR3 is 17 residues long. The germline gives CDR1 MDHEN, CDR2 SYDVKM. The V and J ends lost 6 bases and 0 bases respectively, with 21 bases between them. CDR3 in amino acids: CASRSTLSRDSSYEQYF. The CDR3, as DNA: TGTGCCAGCAGATCAACCCTCTCGCGGGACAGCTCCTACGAGCAGTACTTC. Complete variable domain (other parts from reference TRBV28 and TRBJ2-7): DVKVTQSSRYLVKRTGEKVFLECVQDMDHENMFWYRQDPGLGLRLIYFSYDVKMKEKGDIPEGYSVSREKKERFSLILESASTNQTSMYLCASRSTLSRDSSYEQYFGPGTRLTVT.

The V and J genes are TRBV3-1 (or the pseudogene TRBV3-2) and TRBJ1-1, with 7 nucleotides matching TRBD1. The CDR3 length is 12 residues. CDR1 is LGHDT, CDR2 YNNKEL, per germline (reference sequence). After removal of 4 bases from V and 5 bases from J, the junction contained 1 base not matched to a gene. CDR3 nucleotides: TGTGCCAGCAGCCGACAGGGAACTGAAGCTTTCTTT. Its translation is CASSRQGTEAFF.

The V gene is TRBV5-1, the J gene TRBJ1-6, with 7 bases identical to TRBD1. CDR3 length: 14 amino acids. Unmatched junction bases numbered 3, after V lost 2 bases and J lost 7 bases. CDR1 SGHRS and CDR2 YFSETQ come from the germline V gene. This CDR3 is CASSFDRANSPLHF. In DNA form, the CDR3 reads TGCGCCAGCAGCTTCGACAGGGCCAATTCACCCCTCCACTTT.

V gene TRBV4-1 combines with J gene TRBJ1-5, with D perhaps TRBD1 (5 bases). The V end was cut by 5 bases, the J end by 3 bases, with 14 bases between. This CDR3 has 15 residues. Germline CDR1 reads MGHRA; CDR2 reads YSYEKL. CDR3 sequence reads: CASSFQGGINQPQHF. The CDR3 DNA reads TGCGCCAGCAGCTTCCAGGGAGGGATCAATCAGCCCCAGCATTTT.

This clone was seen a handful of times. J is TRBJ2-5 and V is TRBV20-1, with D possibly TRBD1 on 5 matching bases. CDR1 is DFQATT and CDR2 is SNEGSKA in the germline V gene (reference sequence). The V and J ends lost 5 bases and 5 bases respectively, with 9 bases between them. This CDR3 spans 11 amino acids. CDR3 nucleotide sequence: TGCAGTGCTGGCCCAGGGGAGACCCAGTACTTC. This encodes CSAGPGETQYF.

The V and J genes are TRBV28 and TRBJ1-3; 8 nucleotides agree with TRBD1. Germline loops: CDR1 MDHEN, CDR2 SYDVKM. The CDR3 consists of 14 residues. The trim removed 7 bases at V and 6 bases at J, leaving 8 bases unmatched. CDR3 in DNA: TGTGCCAGCATCACCGGGACAGGCAAAAACACCATATATTTT. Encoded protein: CASITGTGKNTIYF.

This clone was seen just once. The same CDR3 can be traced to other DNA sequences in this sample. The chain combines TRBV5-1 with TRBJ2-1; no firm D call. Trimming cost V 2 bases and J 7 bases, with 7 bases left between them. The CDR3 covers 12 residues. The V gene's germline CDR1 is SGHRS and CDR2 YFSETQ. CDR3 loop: CASSLALNEQFF. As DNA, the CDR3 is TGCGCCAGCAGCTTAGCACTGAATGAGCAGTTCTTC.

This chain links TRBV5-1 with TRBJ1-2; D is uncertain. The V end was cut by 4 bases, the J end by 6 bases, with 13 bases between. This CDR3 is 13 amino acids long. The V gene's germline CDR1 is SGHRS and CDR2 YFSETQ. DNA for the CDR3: TGCGCCAGCAGCCTGGATGGTCAGGATGGCTACACCTTC. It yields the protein CASSLDGQDGYTF.

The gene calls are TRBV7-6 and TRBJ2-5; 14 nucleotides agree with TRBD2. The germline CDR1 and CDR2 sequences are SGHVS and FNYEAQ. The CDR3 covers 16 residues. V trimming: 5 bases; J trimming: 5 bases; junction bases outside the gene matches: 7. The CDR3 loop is CASSLTSGGAGETQYF. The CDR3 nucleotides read TGTGCCAGCAGCCTGACTAGCGGGGGGGCCGGGGAGACCCAGTACTTC.

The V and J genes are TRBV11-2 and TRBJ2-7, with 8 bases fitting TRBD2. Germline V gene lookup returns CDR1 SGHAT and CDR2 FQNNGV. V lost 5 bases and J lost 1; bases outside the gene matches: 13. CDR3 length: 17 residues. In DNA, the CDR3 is TGTGCCAGCAGCCGACCCCAGTCGGCTAGCGGGTCCTACGAGCAGTACTTC. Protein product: CASSRPQSASGSYEQYF.

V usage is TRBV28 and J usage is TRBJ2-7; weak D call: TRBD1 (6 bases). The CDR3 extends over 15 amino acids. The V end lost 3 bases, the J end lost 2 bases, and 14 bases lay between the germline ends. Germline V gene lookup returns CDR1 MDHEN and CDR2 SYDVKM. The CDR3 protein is CASSFRGLLTYEQYF. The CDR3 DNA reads TGTGCCAGCAGTTTCAGGGGCCTACTGACCTACGAGCAGTACTTC. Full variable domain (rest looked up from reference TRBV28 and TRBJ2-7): DVKVTQSSRYLVKRTGEKVFLECVQDMDHENMFWYRQDPGLGLRLIYFSYDVKMKEKGDIPEGYSVSREKKERFSLILESASTNQTSMYLCASSFRGLLTYEQYFGPGTRLTVT.

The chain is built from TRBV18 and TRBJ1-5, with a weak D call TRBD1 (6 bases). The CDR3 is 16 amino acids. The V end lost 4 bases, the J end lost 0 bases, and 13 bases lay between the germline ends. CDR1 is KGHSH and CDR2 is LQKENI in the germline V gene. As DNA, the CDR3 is TGTGCCAGCTCACGGGGGGGCGCCTATAGCAATCAGCCCCAGCATTTT. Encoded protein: CASSRGGAYSNQPQHF. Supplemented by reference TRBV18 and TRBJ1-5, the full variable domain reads NAGVMQNPRHLVRRRGQEARLRCSPMKGHSHVYWYRQLPEEGLKFMVYLQKENIIDESGMPKERFSAEFPKEGPSILRIQQVVRGDSAAYFCASSRGGAYSNQPQHFGDGTRLSIL.

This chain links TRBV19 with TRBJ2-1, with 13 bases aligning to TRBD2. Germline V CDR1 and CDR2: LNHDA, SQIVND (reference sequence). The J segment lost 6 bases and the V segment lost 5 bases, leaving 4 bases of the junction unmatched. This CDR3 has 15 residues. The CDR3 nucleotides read TGTGCCAGTAGTTTCGGGACTAGCGGGACCAATGAGCAGTTCTTC. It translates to CASSFGTSGTNEQFF. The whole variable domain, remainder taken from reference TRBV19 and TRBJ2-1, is DGGITQSPKYLFRKEGQNVTLSCEQNLNHDAMYWYRQDPGQGLRLIYYSQIVNDFQKGDIAEGYSVSREKKESFPLTVTSAQKNPTAFYLCASSFGTSGTNEQFFGPGTRLTVL.

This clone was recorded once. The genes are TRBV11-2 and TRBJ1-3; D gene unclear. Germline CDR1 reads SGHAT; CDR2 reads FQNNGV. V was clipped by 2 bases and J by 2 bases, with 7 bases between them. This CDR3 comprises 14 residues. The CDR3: CASSLNNAGNTIYF. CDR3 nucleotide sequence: TGTGCCAGCAGCTTAAACAACGCTGGAAACACCATATATTTT.